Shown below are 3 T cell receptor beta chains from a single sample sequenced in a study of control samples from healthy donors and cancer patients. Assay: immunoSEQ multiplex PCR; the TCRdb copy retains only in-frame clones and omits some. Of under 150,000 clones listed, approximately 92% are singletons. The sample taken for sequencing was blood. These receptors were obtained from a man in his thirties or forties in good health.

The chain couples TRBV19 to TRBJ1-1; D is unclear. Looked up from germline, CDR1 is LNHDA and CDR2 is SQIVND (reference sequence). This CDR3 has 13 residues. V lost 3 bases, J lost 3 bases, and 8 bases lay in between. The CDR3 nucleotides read TGTGCCAGTAGTATGACGGAGTACACTGAAGCTTTCTTT. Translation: CASSMTEYTEAFF.

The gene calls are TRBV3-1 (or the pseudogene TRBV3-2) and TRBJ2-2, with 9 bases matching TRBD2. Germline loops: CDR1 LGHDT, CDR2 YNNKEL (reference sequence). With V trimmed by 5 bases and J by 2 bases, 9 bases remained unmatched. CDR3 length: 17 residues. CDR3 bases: TGTGCCAGCAGCAAATCGGGACTAGCAGATAACACCGGGGAGCTGTTTTTT. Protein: CASSKSGLADNTGELFF.

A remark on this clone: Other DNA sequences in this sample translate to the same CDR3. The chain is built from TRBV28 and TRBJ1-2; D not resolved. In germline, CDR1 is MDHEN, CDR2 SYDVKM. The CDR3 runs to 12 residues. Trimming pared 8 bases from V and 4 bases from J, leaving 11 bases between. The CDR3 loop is CASSPRSYGYTF. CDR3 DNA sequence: TGTGCCAGCTCACCCAGGAGCTATGGCTACACCTTC.